A selection of T cell receptor beta chains follows, all from one sample in a study of blood T cell repertoires in COVID-19. Assay: immunoSEQ multiplex PCR; the TCRdb copy retains only in-frame clones and omits some. The data hold 150,000 to 200,000 clones, with approximately 90% observed a single time. Source material: peripheral blood. These receptors all come from a human donor in a cohort sampled during active COVID-19. CDR3s include the opening cysteine and the closing phenylalanine or tryptophan. Each record gives: clone size, J gene, V gene, D gene, CDR3 DNA, CDR3 protein. A D gene is named only where the DNA matches it firmly. Clone sizes are given selectively: once, few, many, or a class where the clone is expanded.

size: .
J: TRBJ1-1
V: TRBV5-1
D: .
DNA: TGCGCCAGCAGCCCGCAGGGGACTGAAGCTTTCTTT
CDR3: CASSPQGTEAFF

size: once
J: TRBJ1-3
V: TRBV18
D: TRBD1
DNA: TGTGCCAGCTCAGCCGGGACAGCGGGAAACACCATATATTTT
CDR3: CASSAGTAGNTIYF

size: .
J: TRBJ2-7
V: TRBV7-9
D: TRBD1
DNA: TGTGCCAGCAGCTTGGGACAGCCTCCCTACGAGCAGTACTTC
CDR3: CASSLGQPPYEQYF

size: once
J: TRBJ2-7
V: TRBV19
D: .
DNA: TGTGCCAGTAGTGACGCAGGGGTGGGCTACGAGCAGTACTTC
CDR3: CASSDAGVGYEQYF

size: .
J: TRBJ2-3
V: TRBV24-1
D: .
DNA: TGTGCCACCAGTGTCCTTGGCCAGGGTGGCACAGATACGCAGTATTTT
CDR3: CATSVLGQGGTDTQYF

size: .
J: TRBJ1-2
V: TRBV5-1
D: .
DNA: TGCGCCAGCAGCTTCGGGTTTAACTATGGCTACACCTTC
CDR3: CASSFGFNYGYTF

size: .
J: TRBJ1-2
V: TRBV28
D: TRBD1
DNA: TGTGCCAGCAGAGTTGGGACAGGGCCTGCTAACTATGGCTACACCTTC
CDR3: CASRVGTGPANYGYTF

size: .
J: TRBJ2-7
V: TRBV7-8
D: TRBD2
DNA: TGTGCCAGCAGCCTAACCGGGACTAGCGGGAGTCGAGAGCAGTACTTC
CDR3: CASSLTGTSGSREQYF

size: .
J: TRBJ2-2
V: TRBV5-4
D: .
DNA: TGTGCCAGCAGCTACGACAGGTACACCGGGGAGCTGTTTTTT
CDR3: CASSYDRYTGELFF

size: few
J: TRBJ1-1
V: TRBV19
D: .
DNA: TGTGCCAGTCAGTTCAGGGCACTCACTGAAGCTTTCTTT
CDR3: CASQFRALTEAFF

size: .
J: TRBJ1-1
V: TRBV9
D: .
DNA: TGTGCCAGCAGCGTAGTTCCAGACACTGAAGCTTTCTTT
CDR3: CASSVVPDTEAFF

size: .
J: TRBJ2-5
V: TRBV28
D: TRBD2
DNA: TGTGCCAGCAGTTCGGACTCAAAACCGGGAGGAGAGACCCAGTACTTC
CDR3: CASSSDSKPGGETQYF

size: .
J: TRBJ2-6
V: TRBV4-1
D: .
DNA: TGCGCCAGCCTGTCAGGGGGGTCTGGGGCCAACGTCCTGACTTTC
CDR3: CASLSGGSGANVLTF

size: once
J: TRBJ2-5
V: TRBV6-5
D: .
DNA: TGTGCCAGCAGTCGGGGTCAAGAGACCCAGTACTTC
CDR3: CASSRGQETQYF

size: once
J: TRBJ1-6
V: TRBV12-3/TRBV12-4
D: .
DNA: TGTGCCAGCAGTCGACAAGCCTCACCCCTCCACTTT
CDR3: CASSRQASPLHF

size: .
J: TRBJ1-2
V: TRBV19
D: .
DNA: TGTGCCAGTAGTATAGTTCCGGGGGTCGGATATGGCTACACCTTC
CDR3: CASSIVPGVGYGYTF

size: .
J: TRBJ2-3
V: TRBV6-5
D: TRBD1
DNA: TGTGGCACGGACAGGGGGCGCGCAGATACGCAGTATTTT
CDR3: CGTDRGRADTQYF

size: .
J: TRBJ1-4
V: TRBV2
D: TRBD1
DNA: TGTGCCAGCAGGGCGGACAGGAGAAAAGCCCTTAATGAAAAACTGTTTTTT
CDR3: CASRADRRKALNEKLFF

size: .
J: TRBJ2-7
V: TRBV6-1
D: TRBD2
DNA: TGTGCCAGCAGTGAACCGGGAGGGACACCCTACGAGCAGTACTTC
CDR3: CASSEPGGTPYEQYF

size: .
J: TRBJ2-3
V: TRBV6-6
D: TRBD2
DNA: TGTGCCAGCACCTACAAATTAGCGGGCAGGCAGTATTTT
CDR3: CASTYKLAGRQYF

size: .
J: TRBJ1-2
V: TRBV2
D: TRBD1
DNA: TGTGCCTTACCGGGACAGGGCAGGAGTGGCTACACCTTC
CDR3: CALPGQGRSGYTF

size: .
J: TRBJ2-7
V: TRBV6-2/TRBV6-3
D: .
DNA: TGTGCCAGCAGCCGGGACTCCGGCGGGTACGAGCAGTACTTC
CDR3: CASSRDSGGYEQYF

size: .
J: TRBJ1-1
V: TRBV15
D: TRBD1
DNA: TGTGCCACCAGCCTCAGGGGGCCCACTGAAGCTTTCTTT
CDR3: CATSLRGPTEAFF

size: once
J: TRBJ1-6
V: TRBV19
D: .
DNA: TGTGCCAGTAGGGATTGGGCGCAAAACAGCTCACCCCTCCACTTT
CDR3: CASRDWAQNSSPLHF